The 26 T cell receptor beta chains below were found in one sample sequenced in a study of blood T cell repertoires in COVID-19. This table comes from immunoSEQ multiplex PCR, and its TCRdb copy is limited to in-frame clones, with some not included. The sample has about 250,000 clones, approximately 86% seen once. The sample was peripheral blood. The receptors derive from a woman between 55 and 75 years old who had recovered from COVID-19.

This rearrangement joins TRBV6-5 to TRBJ1-1; TRBD1 matches 8 bases. The V gene's germline CDR1 is MNHEY and CDR2 SVGAGI. The V gene end was trimmed by 8 bases and the J gene end by 5 bases; junction bases not matched to a gene: 7. The CDR3 sequence is 13 residues long. The CDR3 sequence: CASFRGLGTEAFF. As DNA, the CDR3 is TGTGCCAGCTTCAGGGGGCTCGGAACTGAAGCTTTCTTT.

CDR3 nucleotides: TGTGCCAGCAACCCAGTGGGGGGGGCGAGCAATCAGCCCCAGCATTTT. Its translation: CASNPVGGASNQPQHF. V is TRBV9 and J is TRBJ1-5, with D maybe TRBD1 (6 bases). V shed 6 bases and J shed 1 base, with 17 bases lying between them. Germline lookup yields CDR1 SGDLS and CDR2 YYNGEE. The CDR3 loop spans 16 amino acids.

The chain combines TRBV2 with TRBJ2-1, with 9 bases that match TRBD1. With V trimmed by 7 bases and J by 10 bases, 11 bases remained unmatched. The length of the CDR3 is 14 residues. Looked up from germline, CDR1 is SNHLY and CDR2 is FYNNEI. CDR3 DNA sequence: TGTGCCAGCAAGCCGGGACAGGGCTCACGGGAGCAGTTCTTC. Its translation: CASKPGQGSREQFF.

The V call is TRBV7-2, the J call TRBJ2-5, with 7 bases lining up with TRBD1. The germline V gene has CDR1 SGHTA and CDR2 FQGNSA. V shed 0 bases, J shed 5 bases, and the junction held 6 bases outside the gene matches. The CDR3 covers 15 residues. The CDR3 DNA sequence: TGTGCCAGCAGCTTAGCTGCTCTCAGGGGGGAGACCCAGTACTTC. Its protein is CASSLAALRGETQYF.

V usage is TRBV5-6 and J usage is TRBJ1-4; possibly TRBD1 for D (5 bases). Germline V gene lookup returns CDR1 SGHDT and CDR2 YYEEEE. The CDR3 consists of 13 residues. V was clipped by 5 bases and J by 8 bases, with 13 bases between them. The CDR3 is CASRRGQSEKLFF. The CDR3 coding sequence is TGTGCCAGCAGGCGCGGACAATCCGAAAAACTGTTTTTT.

The gene calls are TRBV4-2 and TRBJ1-1; tentatively, D is TRBD1 (5 bases). CDR3 size: 17 residues. Germline-derived CDR1 and CDR2 are LGHNA and YNFKEQ. V shed 0 bases and J shed 0 bases, with 14 bases lying between them. The CDR3 reads CASSQDGRGRMNTEAFF. The CDR3 DNA reads as TGTGCCAGCAGCCAAGATGGAAGGGGAAGGATGAACACTGAAGCTTTCTTT.

The chain carries TRBV10-3 and TRBJ1-2; the D is unclear. The CDR3 contains 12 residues. V was trimmed by 2 bases and J by 9 bases, leaving 10 bases between them. The V gene's germline CDR1 is ENHRY and CDR2 SYGVKD. This CDR3 reads CAISEDNTRYTF. DNA of the CDR3: TGTGCCATCAGTGAGGACAACACTCGCTACACCTTC.

The chain's CDR3 is CASSPDSGNEQFF. CDR3 sequence (DNA): TGTGCCAGCTCACCGGACAGTGGAAATGAGCAGTTCTTC. The genes are TRBV18 and TRBJ2-1; D possibly corresponds to TRBD1 (6 bases). Per germline, CDR1 KGHSH and CDR2 LQKENI. The CDR3 extends over 13 amino acids. V was shortened by 3 bases and J by 7 bases, with 10 bases between the two germline ends.

This sequence joins TRBV6-4 and TRBJ1-1; 10 bases map to TRBD1. V lost 6 bases and J lost 11; bases outside the gene matches: 6. The CDR3 length is 12 residues. Germline CDR1 reads MRHNA; CDR2 reads SNTAGT. CDR3 sequence: CASRSGTGAAFF. The CDR3 DNA reads TGTGCCAGCAGATCCGGGACAGGGGCGGCTTTCTTT.

The genes are TRBV3-1 (or the pseudogene TRBV3-2) and TRBJ2-5; the D gene is possibly TRBD1 (6 bases). CDR1 and CDR2 from the germline V gene are LGHDT and YNNKEL (reference sequence). This CDR3 has 15 residues. The V and J ends lost 4 bases and 5 bases respectively, with 17 bases between them. CDR3 residues: CASSRPSGAKETQYF. In nucleotides, the CDR3 is TGTGCCAGCAGCCGCCCATCAGGGGCCAAGGAGACCCAGTACTTC.

This clone occurred once. The chain has TRBV7-9 and TRBJ2-7; possible D gene TRBD2, 5 bases. The V and J ends lost 5 bases and 4 bases respectively, with 9 bases between them. The CDR3 is 12 amino acids. Germline CDR1 SEHNR, CDR2 FQNEAQ (reference sequence). CDR3 bases: TGTGCCAGCAGCCGTCTAGCTTACGAGCAGTACTTC. It is translated as CASSRLAYEQYF.

The chain's CDR3 is CASSLVGVNSPLHF. For the CDR3, the DNA is TGTGCCAGCAGCTTAGTAGGAGTGAATTCACCCCTCCACTTT. The J gene is TRBJ1-6, the V gene TRBV11-2; D gene ambiguous. The CDR3 sequence is 14 residues long. The germline CDR1 and CDR2 sequences are SGHAT and FQNNGV. V gave up 1 base and J gave up 7 bases, with 8 bases separating them.

The V call is TRBV5-4, the J call TRBJ1-2; 7 bases are a match to TRBD1. Losses at the gene ends were 6 bases for V and 5 bases for J; bases not matched to a gene: 13. Germline assignment: CDR1 SGHNT and CDR2 YYREEE (reference sequence). The CDR3 sequence is 15 residues long. The CDR3 loop is CASNIPRGSEYGYTF. In nucleotides, the CDR3 is TGTGCCAGCAATATTCCCAGGGGGAGTGAATATGGCTACACCTTC.

Only one count was recorded for this clone. CDR3 nucleotide sequence: TGTGCCAGCAGTTACCCAGGGTTTAACTATGGCTACACCTTC. Translating it yields CASSYPGFNYGYTF. The V call is TRBV28, the J call TRBJ1-2, with D possibly matching TRBD1 (5 bases). The germline V and J ends were trimmed by 4 bases and 1 base, with 10 bases remaining between them. CDR1 MDHEN and CDR2 SYDVKM come from the germline V gene. CDR3 length: 14 residues.

The chain is built from TRBV19 and TRBJ2-5; 11 bases are shared with TRBD1. Germline CDR1 is LNHDA and CDR2 is SQIVND (reference sequence). This CDR3 has 18 residues. After removal of 6 bases from V and 5 bases from J, the junction contained 17 bases not matched to a gene. CDR3 protein: CASSREPRTGGLWETQYF. The CDR3 coding sequence is TGTGCCAGTAGCCGAGAACCGCGGACAGGGGGCTTATGGGAGACCCAGTACTTC.

V and J are TRBV20-1 and TRBJ1-6; TRBD1 matches at 8 bases. CDR3 size: 16 residues. CDR1 DFQATT and CDR2 SNEGSKA come from the germline V gene (reference sequence). V lost 3 bases, J lost 4 bases, and 8 bases stayed unmatched. CDR3 sequence: CSASKGTGDYNSPLHF. The CDR3 bases are TGCAGTGCTAGTAAGGGGACAGGAGATTATAATTCACCCCTCCACTTT.

The rearrangement links TRBV9 to TRBJ2-1; 7 nucleotides align to TRBD1. This CDR3 is built from 15 residues. Losses at the gene ends were 0 bases for V and 1 base for J; bases not matched to a gene: 1. CDR1 is SGDLS and CDR2 is YYNGEE in the germline V gene. Written as DNA, the CDR3 is TGTGCCAGCAGCGTAGAGGGGGCTTCCTACAATGAGCAGTTCTTC. Translation gives CASSVEGASYNEQFF.

The chain is built from TRBV7-6 and TRBJ2-1, with 7 positions matching TRBD1. CDR1 and CDR2 (germline): SGHVS, FNYEAQ. Trimming took 5 bases from V and 6 from J; bases not matched to a gene: 1. The CDR3 has 12 amino acids. The CDR3, as DNA: TGTGCCAGCAGCCGGGACAGCAATGAGCAGTTCTTC. Translating gives CASSRDSNEQFF.

The J gene is TRBJ1-1, the V gene TRBV6-5, with TRBD1 as a possible D gene (6 bases). The CDR3 length is 14 residues. The V gene lost 7 bases and the J gene lost 2 bases, with 14 bases spanning the gap. Germline assignment: CDR1 MNHEY and CDR2 SVGAGI. CDR3 bases: TGTGCCAGCAAGGGGGGGCTAACTAACACTGAAGCTTTCTTT. This sequence encodes CASKGGLTNTEAFF.

The chain is built from TRBV4-1 and TRBJ2-2; D unresolved. Trimming pared 0 bases from V and 9 bases from J, leaving 8 bases between. Per the germline V gene, CDR1 is MGHRA and CDR2 is YSYEKL. The CDR3 has 13 residues. CDR3 amino acids: CASSQDRLRELFF. Here the CDR3 DNA reads TGCGCCAGCAGCCAAGACCGTCTACGGGAGCTGTTTTTT.

The rearrangement uses TRBV4-3 and TRBJ2-7; no clear D gene. Trimming removed 4 bases at V and 3 bases at J, with 10 bases between. Germline-derived CDR1 and CDR2 are LGHNA and YSLEER. This CDR3 is 13 amino acids long. CDR3 DNA: TGCGCCAGCAGCCCGTGGCCGGGCTACGAGCAGTACTTC. It yields the protein CASSPWPGYEQYF.

The chain joins TRBV29-1 to TRBJ2-5; 7 positions match TRBD1. Germline CDR1 SQVTM, CDR2 ANQGSEA. The CDR3 loop spans 12 amino acids. V was pared by 4 bases and J by 2 bases, with 1 base of the junction left unmatched. CDR3 sequence: CSVGGQQETQYF. For the CDR3, the DNA is TGCAGCGTTGGGGGACAGCAAGAGACCCAGTACTTC.

The sample holds one count of this clone. V and J are TRBV7-2 and TRBJ2-7; 13 bases map to TRBD2. The CDR3 contains 15 residues. Germline V gives CDR1 SGHTA, CDR2 FQGNSA. V was pared by 5 bases and J by 6 bases, with 7 bases of the junction left unmatched. CDR3 DNA: TGTGCCAGCAGCCCACTAGCGGGGGGGACGGGCGAGCAGTACTTC. The encoded protein is CASSPLAGGTGEQYF.

This clone has more than one count but fewer than ten. This sequence joins TRBV5-4 and TRBJ1-6; 7 bases fit TRBD1. The trim removed 1 base at V and 8 bases at J, leaving 6 bases unmatched. Germline CDR1 is SGHNT and CDR2 is YYREEE (reference sequence). The CDR3 sequence is 15 residues long. The CDR3 coding sequence is TGTGCCAGCAGCTTGCGGGCAGGGGGTGATTCACCCCTCCACTTT. Amino acids: CASSLRAGGDSPLHF.

There are a few counts of this clone. The chain links TRBV27 to TRBJ1-3; D perhaps matches TRBD1 (5 bases). The CDR3 has 13 residues. Germline-derived CDR1 and CDR2 are MNHEY and SMNVEV (reference sequence). V dropped 6 bases and J dropped 4 bases, with 10 bases sitting between them. CDR3 sequence reads: CASSQGFGNTIYF. CDR3 DNA sequence: TGTGCCAGCAGCCAGGGCTTCGGAAACACCATATATTTT.

The V gene is TRBV19, the J gene TRBJ2-1, with no clear D. The CDR3 runs 11 residues. V shed 2 bases and J shed 7 bases, with 3 bases lying between them. Germline V lookup: CDR1 LNHDA, CDR2 SQIVND (reference sequence). The CDR3 spells CASSIRNEQFF. The CDR3 nucleotides are TGTGCCAGTAGTATACGGAATGAGCAGTTCTTC. Full variable domain (remainder filled in from reference TRBV19 and TRBJ2-1): DGGITQSPKYLFRKEGQNVTLSCEQNLNHDAMYWYRQDPGQGLRLIYYSQIVNDFQKGDIAEGYSVSREKKESFPLTVTSAQKNPTAFYLCASSIRNEQFFGPGTRLTVL.